Following are 24 T cell receptor beta chains from one sample sequenced in a study of blood T cell repertoires in COVID-19. Profiling relied on immunoSEQ multiplex PCR, and the TCRdb table lists in-frame clones only, not all of them. The profile covers roughly 62,000 clones, with approximately 79% appearing a single time and around 21% taken by the ten largest. Sequences were obtained from peripheral blood. These TCRs come from a woman aged 80 or older with active or convalescent COVID-19.

The chain carries TRBV18 and TRBJ1-1; 9 bases align to TRBD1. The CDR3 covers 13 residues. Germline trimming cut 4 bases from V and 3 bases from J; bases unmatched to any gene: 0. Germline assignment: CDR1 KGHSH and CDR2 LQKENI. CDR3 sequence: CASSRQGDTEAFF. In nucleotides, the CDR3 is TGTGCCAGCTCACGACAGGGGGACACTGAAGCTTTCTTT.

The chain recombines TRBV19 with TRBJ1-1, with 7 bases fitting TRBD1. The germline CDR1 and CDR2 sequences are LNHDA and SQIVND (reference sequence). V shed 2 bases and J 1 base; nucleotides not matched to a gene: 4. The CDR3 has 15 residues. CDR3 in amino acids: CASSIRTGANTEAFF. CDR3 in DNA: TGTGCCAGTAGTATACGGACAGGAGCGAACACTGAAGCTTTCTTT.

The V call is TRBV15, the J call TRBJ1-3; D gene ambiguous. Trimming stripped 5 bases from V and 6 bases from J, with 26 bases between. This CDR3 spans 18 amino acids. Germline V gene sequence: CDR1 LNHNV, CDR2 YYDKDF (reference sequence). CDR3 DNA: TGTGCCACCAGCCCGTTCTCGTATCCGGGGTTAGAGGAAAACACCATATATTTT. Encoded protein: CATSPFSYPGLEENTIYF.

This chain connects TRBV6-5 to TRBJ1-1; TRBD1 matches at 7 bases. Trimming removed 2 bases from V and 5 bases from J; junction bases left unmatched: 5. Germline V gene lookup returns CDR1 MNHEY and CDR2 SVGAGI. The CDR3 runs 14 residues. CDR3 bases: TGTGCCAGCAGTTACACTCAGGGGGAAACTGAAGCTTTCTTT. It translates to CASSYTQGETEAFF.

The chain uses TRBV7-9 and TRBJ1-6; 7 bases are shared with TRBD1. This CDR3 spans 15 amino acids. Per germline, CDR1 SEHNR and CDR2 FQNEAQ (reference sequence). Trimming took 9 bases from V and 9 from J; bases not matched to a gene: 14. This CDR3 is CASTYGGDSTSPLHF. The CDR3 region has the DNA TGTGCCAGTACCTACGGCGGGGACAGCACTTCACCCCTCCACTTT.

The chain recombines TRBV5-4 with TRBJ1-1, with TRBD1 identical over 7 bases. CDR3 length: 14 amino acids. Germline trimming cut 3 bases from V and 3 bases from J; bases unmatched to any gene: 5. Germline-derived CDR1 and CDR2 are SGHNT and YYREEE (reference sequence). CDR3 bases: TGTGCCAGCAGCTCAAGGGGGCGTCACACTGAAGCTTTCTTT. Translation gives CASSSRGRHTEAFF.

V is TRBV29-1 and J is TRBJ2-1, with D possibly being TRBD2 (6 bases). The V gene lost 2 bases and the J gene lost 7 bases, with 18 bases spanning the gap. This CDR3 is 15 amino acids long. Germline V CDR1 and CDR2: SQVTM, ANQGSEA. The CDR3 DNA follows: TGCAGCGTTGAAAGGAGGGCAGGGTCATTAAATGAGCAGTTCTTC. It codes for CSVERRAGSLNEQFF.

The chain couples TRBV9 to TRBJ2-7, with 9 positions matching TRBD1. With 0 bases clipped from V and 1 base from J, the junction kept 2 bases outside the gene matches. From germline, CDR1 is SGDLS and CDR2 YYNGEE. The CDR3 totals 15 residues. The CDR3 DNA is TGTGCCAGCAGCGTAGACGACAGGGGGTCCTACGAGCAGTACTTC. It specifies CASSVDDRGSYEQYF. The full variable domain, rest sourced from reference TRBV9 and TRBJ2-7, is DSGVTQTPKHLITATGQRVTLRCSPRSGDLSVYWYQQSLDQGLQFLIQYYNGEERAKGNILERFSAQQFPDLHSELNLSSLELGDSALYFCASSVDDRGSYEQYFGPGTRLTVT.

CDR3 sequence (DNA): TGTGCCAGCAGCTTGGAATTAGGGGCCTCACTCAATGAGCAGTTCTTC. Protein product: CASSLELGASLNEQFF. The gene calls are TRBV5-4 and TRBJ2-1; possibly TRBD1 for D (5 bases). The V and J ends lost 0 bases and 6 bases respectively, with 16 bases between them. CDR1 and CDR2 (germline): SGHNT, YYREEE (reference sequence). The CDR3 is 16 amino acids.

V gene TRBV7-2 combines with J gene TRBJ2-1; TRBD2 agrees at 12 bases. Unmatched junction bases numbered 4, after V lost 6 bases and J lost 1 base. The CDR3 loop spans 16 amino acids. Germline CDR1 is SGHTA and CDR2 is FQGNSA. Written as DNA, the CDR3 is TGTGCCAGCAGTTCTAGCGGGGGGGTTTCCTACAATGAGCAGTTCTTC. It yields the protein CASSSSGGVSYNEQFF.

This chain uses TRBV25-1 with TRBJ1-2, with D unresolved. From germline, CDR1 is MGHDK and CDR2 SYGVNS. The CDR3 consists of 11 residues. V was pared by 0 bases and J by 8 bases, with 4 bases between. CDR3 sequence (DNA): TGTGCCAGCAGTGAATATCAAGGCTACACCTTC. Its translation: CASSEYQGYTF.

The chain combines TRBV3-1 (or the pseudogene TRBV3-2) with TRBJ2-2; a weak D match, TRBD1 (7 bases). V was trimmed by 4 bases and J by 5 bases, leaving 14 bases between them. CDR1 and CDR2 (germline): LGHDT, YNNKEL (reference sequence). CDR3 length: 15 residues. The CDR3 DNA follows: TGTGCCAGCAGCCTCCGACAGGGAGGAACCGGGGAGCTGTTTTTT. Translating gives CASSLRQGGTGELFF.

This chain links TRBV10-3 with TRBJ2-5; 10 bases line up with TRBD2. CDR3 length: 17 amino acids. Per the germline V gene, CDR1 is ENHRY and CDR2 is SYGVKD. V trimming: 3 bases; J trimming: 2 bases; junction bases outside the gene matches: 9. This CDR3 is CAISEPSGAGGQETQYF. CDR3 bases: TGTGCCATCAGTGAACCGTCGGGAGCGGGGGGGCAAGAGACCCAGTACTTC.

The rearrangement links TRBV2 to TRBJ1-2, with D uncertain. Germline V gives CDR1 SNHLY, CDR2 FYNNEI. CDR3 size: 14 residues. The ends were cut back, 2 bases at V and 5 bases at J, with 12 bases in the middle. CDR3 amino acids: CASSEISGTYGYTF. Written as DNA, the CDR3 is TGTGCCAGCAGTGAAATAAGCGGTACTTATGGCTACACCTTC.

The chain has TRBV19 and TRBJ2-1; weak D call: TRBD2 (5 bases). The CDR3 totals 16 residues. The V end was cut by 0 bases, the J end by 8 bases, with 17 bases between. Per germline, CDR1 LNHDA and CDR2 SQIVND (reference sequence). The CDR3 bases are TGTGCCAGTAGTATAGATAGGGAGAGGGCTTGGGATGAGCAGTTCTTC. It specifies CASSIDRERAWDEQFF. The whole variable domain, remainder taken from reference TRBV19 and TRBJ2-1, is DGGITQSPKYLFRKEGQNVTLSCEQNLNHDAMYWYRQDPGQGLRLIYYSQIVNDFQKGDIAEGYSVSREKKESFPLTVTSAQKNPTAFYLCASSIDRERAWDEQFFGPGTRLTVL.

The J gene is TRBJ1-1, the V gene TRBV11-3, with D possibly being TRBD1 (6 bases). V dropped 3 bases and J dropped 5 bases, with 13 bases sitting between them. The CDR3 has 14 residues. Germline CDR1 and CDR2: SGHNT and YENEEA. CDR3 nucleotide sequence: TGTGCCAGCAGCTTGGGGGGGGCAGGGACTGAAGCTTTCTTT. Protein product: CASSLGGAGTEAFF. Full variable domain (missing parts from reference TRBV11-3 and TRBJ1-1): EAGVVQSPRYKIIEKKQPVAFWCNPISGHNTLYWYLQNLGQGPELLIRYENEEAVDDSQLPKDRFSAERLKGVDSTLKIQPAELGDSAVYLCASSLGGAGTEAFFGQGTRLTVV.

The rearrangement links TRBV29-1 to TRBJ1-1; perhaps TRBD1 as D (5 bases). The V end lost 6 bases, the J end lost 0 bases, and 11 bases lay between the germline ends. Germline V gives CDR1 SQVTM, CDR2 ANQGSEA. This CDR3 spans 13 amino acids. The CDR3 bases are TGCAGCGTCCGGGGGAGCTTGAACACTGAAGCTTTCTTT. It yields the protein CSVRGSLNTEAFF.

This rearrangement joins TRBV4-1 to TRBJ2-3; TRBD2 matches at 9 bases. The CDR3 has 17 residues. Per the germline V gene, CDR1 is MGHRA and CDR2 is YSYEKL. Germline trimming cut 2 bases from V and 2 bases from J; bases unmatched to any gene: 8. The CDR3 DNA is TGCGCCAGCAGCCAACAACTAGCGGGCACCTACACAGATACGCAGTATTTT. Amino acids: CASSQQLAGTYTDTQYF.

V usage is TRBV2 and J usage is TRBJ1-2, with 8 bases that match TRBD1. Germline assignment: CDR1 SNHLY and CDR2 FYNNEI. Trimming at V came to 3 bases and at J to 4 bases, leaving 10 bases not matched to a gene. The CDR3 spans 16 residues. The CDR3 DNA reads as TGTGCCAGCAGTGAGGGGCGGGCAGGGGGCGGCTATGGCTACACCTTC. The encoded protein is CASSEGRAGGGYGYTF.

J is TRBJ1-3 and V is TRBV5-1; D unclear. The CDR3 has 13 amino acids. The ends were cut back, 4 bases at V and 1 base at J, with 6 bases in the middle. The germline CDR1 and CDR2 sequences are SGHRS and YFSETQ. The CDR3 reads CASSDNSGNTIYF. In DNA, the CDR3 is TGCGCCAGCAGCGACAATTCTGGAAACACCATATATTTT.

The V and J genes are TRBV11-3 and TRBJ2-1, with 9 bases aligning to TRBD2. This CDR3 comprises 15 residues. Germline loops: CDR1 SGHNT, CDR2 YENEEA. V lost 5 bases to trimming and J lost 9 bases; unmatched junction nucleotides: 11. CDR3 in DNA: TGTGCCAGCAGCAGCGGGACTAGCACCTTCGGTGAGCAGTTCTTC. Amino acid sequence: CASSSGTSTFGEQFF.

The chain joins TRBV3-1 (or the pseudogene TRBV3-2) to TRBJ2-3; D is perhaps TRBD2 (7 bases). The V end lost 2 bases, the J end lost 2 bases, and 14 bases lay between the germline ends. CDR1 and CDR2 from the germline V gene are LGHDT and YNNKEL (reference sequence). The CDR3 covers 16 residues. The CDR3 DNA follows: TGTGCCAGCAGCCAATTTACGGGGGGCGACACAGATACGCAGTATTTT. This encodes CASSQFTGGDTDTQYF.

V usage is TRBV19 and J usage is TRBJ1-1; D is perhaps TRBD1 (6 bases). Trimming removed 6 bases from V and 5 bases from J, with 16 bases in between. Germline V gene lookup returns CDR1 LNHDA and CDR2 SQIVND (reference sequence). The CDR3 consists of 14 residues. The CDR3 nucleotides read TGTGCCAGTAGGGGAGCAGGGGAAAAAACTGAAGCTTTCTTT. The encoded protein is CASRGAGEKTEAFF.

This clone showed up just once. The V gene is TRBV2, the J gene TRBJ2-5; 9 bases align to TRBD2. Trimming took 6 bases from V and 1 from J; bases not matched to a gene: 9. This CDR3 has 16 residues. CDR1 and CDR2 (germline): SNHLY, FYNNEI. CDR3 in DNA: TGTGCCAGCAGAGCCCAGCGGGGGGACTTCCAAGAGACCCAGTACTTC. It is translated as CASRAQRGDFQETQYF.